The clone carrying this T cell receptor (beta chain) was detected ten times or more. This CDR3 region has 14 residues. Unmatched junction bases numbered 13, after V lost 6 bases and J lost 6 bases. The germline V gene has CDR1 DFQATT and CDR2 SNEGSKA (reference sequence). What was amplified from RNA transcripts were TCR beta CDR3 regions. The HTBI set primed first-round TCR CDR3 RT-PCR. From the multiplex PCR reads, TCRdb called clonotypes with MiXCR, one entry per CDR3 protein. The sample contains approximately 260,000 distinct CDR3 sequences, 13% to 15% of which appear only once. Exclusions: uncontrolled infection, other autoimmune disease, pregnancy, lactation. This sample is part of a study of T cells in Graves' hyperthyroidism and ophthalmopathy.

The rearrangement uses TRBV20-1 and TRBJ2-7, with 8 bases fitting TRBD2. This receptor was identified in a woman between 45 and 65 years old with Graves' hyperthyroidism that later progressed to Graves' ophthalmopathy. The sample consisted of blood. This CDR3 reads CSASLAGRPLEQYF. The DNA of the CDR3 is TGCAGTGCGTCTTTAGCGGGACGCCCTCTCGAGCAGTACTTC.